This T cell receptor beta chain was recorded in a study of control samples from healthy donors and cancer patients. Assay used: immunoSEQ multiplex PCR; TCRdb lists only in-frame clones, some missing. The sample has more than 150,000 clones, 93% seen once; the top ten hold over 2%. Germline CDR1 is SGHRS and CDR2 is YFSETQ. V lost 4 bases and J 0 bases, leaving 7 bases between the germline ends. This CDR3 region has 14 residues. The TCR sequence derives from a man in his fifties in good health. Sequences were obtained from blood. This sequence joins TRBV5-1 and TRBJ2-2; no clear D. CDR3 in amino acids: CASSPGANTGELFF. CDR3 sequence (DNA): TGCGCCAGCAGCCCTGGGGCGAACACCGGGGAGCTGTTTTTT.